These 20 T cell receptor beta chains share one sample of origin, sequenced in a study of cytomegalovirus exposure and HLA in healthy donors. Vbeta (60) and Jbeta (13) primers were used in the PCR. The repertoire was sequenced with immunoSEQ multiplex PCR; TCRdb's copy has only in-frame clones and lacks some. The table lists about 200,000 clones, 82% of them singletons. The sample comprised PBMCs. The origin of the receptors is a woman aged 35 to 49 in good health and CMV-seronegative.

The chain has TRBV7-3 and TRBJ2-7; TRBD2 matches 14 bases. The CDR3 consists of 14 residues. Germline V gene data show CDR1 as SGHTA and CDR2 as FQGTGA. V lost 2 bases to trimming and J lost 9 bases; unmatched junction nucleotides: 3. CDR3 sequence: CASSLGTSGSWQYF. The DNA for the CDR3 is TGTGCCAGCAGCTTAGGGACTAGCGGGAGCTGGCAGTACTTC.

The chain has TRBV30 and TRBJ2-7, with 8 bases aligning to TRBD1. This CDR3 is 13 amino acids long. Trimming took 0 bases from V and 4 from J; bases not matched to a gene: 2. Germline V gene sequence: CDR1 GTSNPN, CDR2 SVGIG (reference sequence). The CDR3 loop reads CAWSVQGGYEQYF. CDR3 DNA: TGTGCCTGGAGTGTACAGGGGGGTTACGAGCAGTACTTC.

CDR3 in amino acids: CASSLASGYGYTF. As DNA, the CDR3 is TGTGCCAGCAGCTTAGCTTCGGGCTATGGCTACACCTTC. The chain employs TRBV7-8 and TRBJ1-2; no clear D gene. The germline gives CDR1 SGHVS, CDR2 FQNEAQ. The CDR3 has 13 amino acids. V dropped 0 bases and J dropped 4 bases, with 6 bases sitting between them. The full variable domain, rest sourced from reference TRBV7-8 and TRBJ1-2, is GAGVSQSPRYKVAKRGQDVALRCDPISGHVSLFWYQQALGQGPEFLTYFQNEAQLDKSGLPSDRFFAERPEGSVSTLKIQRTQQEDSAVYLCASSLASGYGYTFGSGTRLTVV.

This clone was counted only a few times. The chain uses TRBV4-2 and TRBJ1-4, with a weak D call TRBD1 (6 bases). The CDR3 runs to 14 residues. With 1 base removed from V and 8 bases from J, the gap between germline ends came to 11 bases. Germline CDR1 and CDR2: LGHNA and YNFKEQ. The CDR3 loop reads CASSQGTVGEKLFF. In DNA, the CDR3 is TGTGCCAGCAGCCAAGGGACAGTGGGGGAAAAACTGTTTTTT.

V and J are TRBV27 and TRBJ2-7; the match to TRBD1 covers 10 bases. The CDR3 extends over 15 amino acids. Germline V gene lookup returns CDR1 MNHEY and CDR2 SMNVEV (reference sequence). The J segment lost 0 bases and the V segment lost 7 bases, leaving 6 bases of the junction unmatched. This CDR3 reads CASKNRDRGSYEQYF. In DNA, the CDR3 is TGTGCCAGCAAAAACCGGGACAGGGGCTCCTACGAGCAGTACTTC.

The chain couples TRBV5-1 to TRBJ1-3; D is unclear. With 2 bases removed from V and 2 bases from J, the gap between germline ends came to 5 bases. The CDR3 covers 13 residues. Germline loops: CDR1 SGHRS, CDR2 YFSETQ. The CDR3 DNA reads as TGCGCCAGCAGCTTTCAAACTGGAAACACCATATATTTT. Translated: CASSFQTGNTIYF.

The chain combines TRBV27 with TRBJ2-1; TRBD2 might be the D (6 bases). This CDR3 has 15 amino acids. CDR1 and CDR2 from the germline V gene are MNHEY and SMNVEV (reference sequence). The germline V and J ends were trimmed by 8 bases and 9 bases, with 23 bases remaining between them. The CDR3 DNA reads TGTGCCAGCGCGGCCGGGACTTCCCGCTTGGTTGAGCAGTTCTTC. This sequence encodes CASAAGTSRLVEQFF.

This clone showed up just once. V and J are TRBV18 and TRBJ1-1, with a tentative D call TRBD1 (6 bases). CDR1 is KGHSH and CDR2 is LQKENI in the germline V gene. The CDR3 runs to 13 residues. Trimming stripped 3 bases from V and 7 bases from J, with 12 bases between. CDR3 DNA sequence: TGTGCCAGCTCACCGGATTTCAGGGGTGAAGCTTTCTTT. Protein sequence: CASSPDFRGEAFF.

The chain has TRBV7-2 and TRBJ2-6; D ambiguous. V gave up 2 bases and J gave up 3 bases, with 17 bases separating them. The CDR3 runs to 18 residues. Germline CDR1 reads SGHTA; CDR2 reads FQGNSA. CDR3 protein: CASSLPKVGVVGANVLTF. The CDR3, as DNA: TGTGCCAGCAGCTTACCGAAAGTCGGTGTGGTTGGGGCCAACGTCCTGACTTTC. Complete variable domain (other parts from reference TRBV7-2 and TRBJ2-6): GAGVSQSPSNKVTEKGKDVELRCDPISGHTALYWYRQSLGQGLEFLIYFQGNSAPDKSGLPSDRFSAERTGGSVSTLTIQRTQQEDSAVYLCASSLPKVGVVGANVLTFGAGSRLTVL.

V gene TRBV11-2 combines with J gene TRBJ2-7, with D possibly TRBD1 on 6 matching bases. Deletions cut 1 base from V and 2 bases from J, with 12 bases between. This CDR3 has 15 amino acids. Germline assignment: CDR1 SGHAT and CDR2 FQNNGV. The CDR3 loop is CASSLGSGVTYEQYF. CDR3 coding DNA: TGTGCCAGCAGCTTAGGCTCAGGGGTAACCTACGAGCAGTACTTC.

The chain employs TRBV7-9 and TRBJ1-5, with 9 bases matching TRBD1. The CDR3 loop spans 18 amino acids. CDR1 and CDR2 from the germline V gene are SEHNR and FQNEAQ (reference sequence). With 0 bases clipped from V and 6 bases from J, the junction kept 12 bases outside the gene matches. The CDR3 DNA is TGTGCCAGCAGCTTAGCGTTAAGATCCGGACAGGGGTCTCAGCCCCAGCATTTT. This codes for CASSLALRSGQGSQPQHF.

The chain has TRBV28 and TRBJ1-1; a possible D gene is TRBD1 (5 bases). From germline, CDR1 is MDHEN and CDR2 SYDVKM. The CDR3 has 14 amino acids. Trimming stripped 6 bases from V and 0 bases from J, with 11 bases between. Here the CDR3 reads CASRPWGMNTEAFF. CDR3 DNA sequence: TGTGCCAGCAGACCCTGGGGCATGAACACTGAAGCTTTCTTT.

The chain recombines TRBV29-1 with TRBJ2-5; tentative D call: TRBD1 (6 bases). Germline CDR1 is SQVTM and CDR2 is ANQGSEA. This CDR3 is 12 amino acids long. Trimming took off 6 bases at V and 4 bases at J, with 12 bases between the two ends. This CDR3 reads CSVRQEAETQYF. CDR3 nucleotides: TGCAGCGTCAGACAGGAGGCAGAGACCCAGTACTTC.

This clone has only a few counts. The V gene is TRBV19, the J gene TRBJ1-2; D may be TRBD1 (5 bases). Between the trimmed V and J ends, which lost 3 bases and 4 bases, there was a span of 9 bases. The CDR3 length is 13 residues. The germline V gene has CDR1 LNHDA and CDR2 SQIVND (reference sequence). The CDR3 nucleotides are TGTGCCAGTAGTATTCCGGACACCTATGGCTACACCTTC. Its translation is CASSIPDTYGYTF.

This chain connects TRBV21-1 to TRBJ1-1. TRBV21-1 has pseudogene status. The CDR3 loop spans 15 amino acids. CDR3 region: CASSKEGGCDTEAFF. In DNA form, the CDR3 reads TGTGCCAGCAGCAAAGAGGGAGGGTGTGATACTGAAGCTTTCTTT.

The chain recombines TRBV7-8 with TRBJ1-5, with 7 bases fitting TRBD1. The CDR3 totals 16 residues. Germline lookup yields CDR1 SGHVS and CDR2 FQNEAQ. V lost 0 bases, J lost 2 bases, and 4 bases stayed unmatched. Written as DNA, the CDR3 is TGTGCCAGCAGCTTAGCGCGCACAGGGGGCAATCAGCCCCAGCATTTT. It specifies CASSLARTGGNQPQHF.

Only a few counts were recorded for this clone. J is TRBJ2-1 and V is TRBV7-9, with 11 nucleotides matching TRBD2. With 5 bases clipped from V and 5 bases from J, the junction kept 11 bases outside the gene matches. CDR1 SEHNR and CDR2 FQNEAQ come from the germline V gene (reference sequence). This CDR3 has 17 residues. The CDR3: CASSPSYSGRANNEQFF. The CDR3 DNA is TGTGCCAGCAGCCCATCCTATAGCGGGAGGGCCAACAATGAGCAGTTCTTC.

V gene TRBV29-1 combines with J gene TRBJ2-4; 7 nucleotides agree with TRBD2. This CDR3 has 13 residues. Losses at the gene ends were 4 bases for V and 8 bases for J; bases not matched to a gene: 8. CDR1 is SQVTM and CDR2 is ANQGSEA in the germline V gene. The CDR3 bases are TGCAGCGTTGCCCAGGGAGGGATGGACATTCAGTACTTC. It encodes CSVAQGGMDIQYF.

CDR3 loop: CASSETGYSNQPQHF. CDR3 in DNA: TGTGCCAGCAGTGAGACAGGATATAGCAATCAGCCCCAGCATTTT. This chain joins TRBV28 and TRBJ1-5; perhaps TRBD1 as D (6 bases). Trimming pared 5 bases from V and 0 bases from J, leaving 11 bases between. The CDR3 has 15 amino acids. Per the germline V gene, CDR1 is MDHEN and CDR2 is SYDVKM.

The CDR3 nucleotides are TGTGCCAGCGCAAGTAGCGGGATGTCCTACAATGAGCAGTTCTTC. It is translated as CASASSGMSYNEQFF. The rearrangement uses TRBV9 and TRBJ2-1; 8 bases agree with TRBD2. The CDR3 runs 15 residues. Germline CDR1 reads SGDLS; CDR2 reads YYNGEE. With V trimmed by 7 bases and J by 1 base, 7 bases remained unmatched.